This T cell receptor beta chain is drawn from a study of cytomegalovirus exposure and HLA in healthy donors. Study-level information: Earlier findings included about 120 million unique TCR beta sequences obtained from 150 million to 200 million T cells. An early release of data contained about 85 million unique TCRs, which came from HLA-typed donors.

CDR3 length equals 14 residues. V was trimmed by 7 bases and J by 3 bases, leaving 13 bases between them. The germline gives CDR1 MGHDK, CDR2 SYGVNS. Broader study findings: In a later analysis, TCR beta V- and J-gene trimming showed a link to a missense DCLRE1C variant. Earlier analysis yielded a pattern in which most TCR beta V segments were productive about 87% or about 30% of the time.

In the PCR, 60 Vbeta and 13 Jbeta primers were used. The table came from immunoSEQ multiplex PCR; TCRdb's copy has only in-frame clones and leaves some out. In the table there are approximately 110,000 clones, over 75% of which are singletons. Points on this clone: The antigen remains undetermined.

This receptor was obtained from a woman aged 18-29 years in good health and CMV-seronegative. Input material: PBMCs. The chain is built from TRBV25-1 and TRBJ1-5; D is uncertain. CDR3: CASTRSPVNQPQHF. CDR3 nucleotide sequence: TGTGCCAGCACCCGTTCTCCTGTCAATCAGCCCCAGCATTTT.